This T cell receptor (beta chain) came from a study of blood T cell repertoires in COVID-19. Background on the study: From the United States, Italy and Spain came samples of acute and convalescent COVID-19. Sample material is recorded as cDNA or gDNA derived from T cells, B-cell-depleted T cells, or PBMCs.

Source study methods: Amplification with reference gene primers provided the estimates of nucleated cell counts. Repertoires were generated with immunoSEQ multiplex PCR, while TCRdb's copy carries only in-frame clones and drops some. D and trimming were read from the DNA, whereas the V and J calls and clone size are those reported in that table. The sample shows about 100,000 clones, roughly 80% of them seen only once. The J segment lost 6 bases and the V segment lost 4 bases, leaving 13 bases of the junction unmatched. Per the germline V gene, CDR1 is SGHNT and CDR2 is YYREEE (reference sequence). This CDR3 comprises 17 residues.

The sequenced sample was peripheral blood. This sequence was found in a man aged 50 to 60 with active or convalescent COVID-19. This sequence joins TRBV5-4 and TRBJ2-3; TRBD2 aligns across 11 bases. CDR3 loop: CASSPPTSGALGDTQYF. CDR3 bases: TGTGCCAGCAGCCCTCCGACTAGCGGGGCCTTGGGGGATACGCAGTATTTT.